The T cell receptor (beta chain) under discussion was sequenced for a study of long-term antiretroviral therapy in people with HIV. Study-wide results and limits: Transplant donor controls retained higher diversity, though diversity increased after ART. Across all time points, the repertoire was dominated by clones that expanded before ART.

At the survey level, the v3.0 immunoSEQ assay was run. Assay used: immunoSEQ multiplex PCR; TCRdb lists only in-frame clones, some missing. In the table there are about 33,000 clones, about 74% of which are singletons. In its sample, this clone was seen once. The antigen remains unidentified. With 2 bases removed from V and 2 bases from J, the gap between germline ends came to 15 bases. Germline values: CDR1 MNHEY, CDR2 SVGAGI. This CDR3 has 16 residues. This TCR derives from a woman in her 50s with HIV. The sample in question was unsorted PBMCs, obtained 2 years after starting antiretroviral therapy. The V call is TRBV6-5, the J call TRBJ1-2, with D possibly TRBD1 on 6 matching bases. CDR3 in DNA: TGTGCCAGCAGTTACGGCGCAGGGGATCAAAACTATGGCTACACCTTC. It yields the protein CASSYGAGDQNYGYTF.